This T cell receptor beta chain was profiled in a study of tumor-infiltrating lymphocytes in glioblastoma multiforme (dated by TCRdb to 2015 to 2018). Turning to the overall study: To test whether intratumoral genomic heterogeneity fosters TIL diversity, the study jointly examined somatic mutations, TIL diversity and immune response activity.

According to the germline V gene, CDR1 reads SQVTM and CDR2 reads ANQGSEA. Relative to germline, V is 7 bases shorter and J is 7 bases shorter, with 17 bases between their ends. The CDR3 has 13 amino acids, counting the end cysteine and phenylalanine. Only the CDR3 part of the read is kept: 39 bases, read in frame from the first base. On the study overall, not on this receptor specifically: Because T cells carry unequal numbers of TCR transcripts, RNA-based TCR sequencing may distort clone frequencies. T cells were not sorted into functional subsets, and such sorting was noted by the authors as a future improvement. Generalizability is limited because the TCR and somatic mutation analysis included only one glioblastoma patient.

A modified ARM-PCR protocol with multiple V-beta primers and a C-beta primer was used to build TCRB libraries from RNA via three nested multiplex PCR rounds. TCRB-specific cDNA was synthesized from 0.45 to 0.5 ug total RNA with ProtoScript II Reverse Transcriptase and a C-beta primer. For the TCRB libraries, no unique molecular identifiers were described. In the third PCR, barcodes and adapters were added over approximately 24 cycles with Deep VentR (exo-) polymerase, and the 250-500 bp bands were then gel purified. An Illumina HiSeq 2500 generating 250 bp paired-end reads was used to sequence the TCRB libraries. The authors' pipeline ran thus. Trimmomatic was used to clean reads, FLASH to merge reads, MiGEC to assign V, D and J segments, and VDJtools to perform the analysis. VDJtools was used to calculate the Shannon-Wiener diversity index, which quantified repertoire diversity. TCRdb applied fastp at Q25 and MiXCR to the public reads, then kept only in-frame beta chains. Every CDR3 protein is listed once, alongside the most common genes and DNA of its rows. TCRdb assigned the V and J calls; the authors' analysis was not used. The table for this sample lists some 32,000 distinct CDR3 sequences; under 70% of them were counted only once. The ten largest clones add up to approximately 35% of the sample.

The AllPrep DNA/RNA mini kit was used to purify genomic DNA and total RNA at the same time from each of the approximately ten tumor samples. All RNA had OD 260/280 ratios above 1.9 and RNA integrity numbers above 6.5. Remarks on this clonotype: It has no known antigen specificity. Base quality data are lacking; no much larger clone is found one base away.

Specimen: brain tumor tissue. The rearrangement combines TRBV29-1 with TRBJ2-1, with TRBD2 as a weak D call on 6 bases. The TCR comes from a male donor with glioblastoma. Here is the DNA: TGCAGCGCCGGAGTAGGAGGGAGTAATGAGCAGTTCTTC. Its product reads: CSAGVGGSNEQFF.